The TCR beta chain under discussion was sequenced for a study of CD8 T cells in Susac syndrome. Study summary: When blood was drawn, patients with Susac syndrome were on intravenous immunoglobulin alone, on corticosteroids, or therapy-naive.

RNA amounts of about 0.45 to 1 ug underwent reverse transcription with random hexamers. An immunoSEQ multiplex PCR generated amplified TCR beta CDR3 products spanning 54 Vbeta and 13 Jbeta. Each CDR3 protein gets one entry after TCRdb re-called the immunoSEQ multiplex PCR reads with MiXCR. This repertoire shows under 200,000 distinct CDR3 sequences, about 96% found once; its top ten account for less than 0.15%. Study results and caveats: In Susac syndrome, CD4+ T cell repertoires lacked any clonal expansion.

TEMRA cells were FACS-enriched and CD8+ and CD4+ T cells negatively isolated. Comments on this clonotype: Its specificity is not known.

The clonotype was recovered from a human donor with Susac syndrome. Source material: CD4+ T cells from PBMCs.

CDR3 region: CASSQEGLPKPRPYYEQYV. The CDR3 nucleotides read TGCGCCAGCAGCCAAGAAGGACTTCCGAAGCCCAGGCCTTACTACGAGCAGTACGTC. The rearrangement uses TRBV4-1 and TRBJ2-7; the D gene is possibly TRBD2 (5 bases). Trimming pared 0 bases from V and 3 bases from J, leaving 24 bases between. Germline V gene lookup returns CDR1 MGHRA and CDR2 YSYEKL. This CDR3 has 19 amino acids.